This T cell receptor (beta chain) was recorded in a study of Graves' ophthalmopathy and Graves' hyperthyroidism. This clonotype was found many times. Its matching antigen is unknown. The germline gives CDR1 MGHRA, CDR2 YSYEKL. This CDR3 has 12 amino acids. Deletions cut 3 bases from V and 5 bases from J, with 8 bases between. Excluded: other autoimmune disease, uncontrolled infection, pregnancy or lactation. PBMCs originated in 8.5 to 10 ml of fresh peripheral blood. RNA transcripts served as template for amplifying TCR beta CDR3 sequences. Amplification began with first-round RT-PCR using HTBI primers, then second-round multiplex PCR was performed. TCRdb recomputed calls from the multiplex PCR reads with MiXCR, one row per CDR3 protein. The sample holds 660,000 or so distinct CDR3 sequences, approximately 39% seen once. Regarding the study as a whole: It was with around 67% sensitivity and just under 75% specificity that the model predicted ophthalmopathy progression. Ophthalmopathy was separated from stable hyperthyroidism by a 13-signature model with 87.88% sensitivity and around 81% specificity.

The sample was peripheral blood. This chain uses TRBV4-1 with TRBJ2-7, with D tentatively TRBD1 (6 bases). The sequence came from an adult man with Graves' ophthalmopathy. Written as DNA, the CDR3 is TGCGCCAGCAGCCACAGGGGCGACGAGCAGTACTTC. Translation gives CASSHRGDEQYF.